This TCR beta chain originates from a study of sequential checkpoint blockade in melanoma. Across the whole study: Arm A got nivolumab then ipilimumab; arm B the reverse, 1:1. Findings of the study overall: Pretreatment TIL clonality tracked with response in the nivolumab-first arm.

Comment on this clone: The antigen is unknown.

The CDR3 contains 18 residues. Germline V gene sequence: CDR1 SGHRS, CDR2 YFSETQ. J was trimmed by 5 bases and V by 6 bases; bases with no gene match: 19. Sample treatment: randomized to nivolumab then ipilimumab (arm A) or the reverse (arm B). TCRdb's copy holds only in-frame clones and misses some; the assay was immunoSEQ multiplex PCR. The sample has around 2,500 clones; about 25% are singletons. V gene TRBV5-1 combines with J gene TRBJ1-1; 10 bases fit TRBD1. Sequencing used tumor tissue (inferred from file names), obtained from a patient given nivolumab and ipilimumab in sequence. The source of this sequence is a human donor with melanoma. CDR3 region: CASNLKSTGGWEGTEAFF. The CDR3 nucleotides are TGCGCCAGCAATCTTAAATCGACAGGGGGCTGGGAAGGGACTGAAGCTTTCTTT. Full variable domain (outside the CDR3, taken from reference TRBV5-1 and TRBJ1-1): KAGVTQTPRYLIKTRGQQVTLSCSPISGHRSVSWYQQTPGQGLQFLFEYFSETQRNKGNFPGRFSGRQFSNSRSEMNVSTLELGDSALYLCASNLKSTGGWEGTEAFFGQGTRLTVV.